The clone carrying this TCR beta chain was detected only a few times. The antigen is unknown. At the DNA level, this CDR3 is encoded by other sequences in the same sample as well. This entry is derived from a study of cytomegalovirus exposure and HLA in healthy donors. The study, taken as a whole, reports: Using a false discovery rate of 0.05, a later analysis showed that approximately 18,000 TCR beta sequences were associated with HLA alleles. It was reportedly the case that the classifier diagnosed cytomegalovirus status with high specificity and sensitivity. Information on immune exposure was restricted to one variable (CMV serostatus). Accurate prediction of most subjects' HLA-A and HLA-B alleles from TCR beta sequences was reported.

Use of 60 Vbeta and 13 Jbeta primers characterized the PCR. Libraries were prepared by immunoSEQ multiplex PCR; TCRdb keeps only in-frame clonotypes and omits some of them. Of some 93,000 clones in the sample, about a tenth were seen once. The sample taken for sequencing was PBMCs. This clonotype was sampled from a man in his fifties or sixties in good health and CMV-seropositive.

In DNA, the CDR3 is TGTGCCAGCAGTGTTCTAGCGGGAGCTTACGAGCAGTACTTC. Protein sequence: CASSVLAGAYEQYF. This sequence joins TRBV6-1 and TRBJ2-7; 10 nucleotides match TRBD2. With V trimmed by 4 bases and J by 4 bases, 4 bases remained unmatched. The CDR3 sequence is 14 residues long. Germline V CDR1 and CDR2: MNHNS, SASEGT.